What follows are 29 T cell receptor beta chains derived from one specimen sequenced in a study of blood T cell repertoires in COVID-19. Some clones are missing from TCRdb's copy, which holds only in-frame ones; the method was immunoSEQ multiplex PCR. The repertoire holds about 480,000 clones, 88% seen once, with approximately 1.8% in the top ten. Sequences were obtained from PBMCs or T cells enriched from blood (not recorded which). These receptors were obtained from a woman between 40 and 55 years old who had recovered from COVID-19.

The genes are TRBV24-1 and TRBJ2-1, with a tentative D call TRBD1 (6 bases). This CDR3 is 14 amino acids long. Germline-derived CDR1 and CDR2 are KGHDR and SFDVKD. V dropped 1 base and J dropped 7 bases, with 10 bases sitting between them. The CDR3 coding sequence is TGTGCCACCAGTGATTTAGGGGACAAAAATGAGCAGTTCTTC. It yields the protein CATSDLGDKNEQFF.

The V call is TRBV27, the J call TRBJ2-3; TRBD2 aligns across 11 bases. In germline, CDR1 is MNHEY, CDR2 SMNVEV (reference sequence). V lost 6 bases to trimming and J lost 0 bases; unmatched junction nucleotides: 5. The CDR3 has 16 amino acids. CDR3: CASSRGTSGSTDTQYF. The DNA of the CDR3 is TGTGCCAGCAGCAGAGGGACTAGCGGTAGCACAGATACGCAGTATTTT.

The count of this clone is one. CDR3 in DNA: TGTGCCAGCAGTTTACCCCGGACTAGCGGGAGAGTGAGTGAGCAGTACTTC. Translation gives CASSLPRTSGRVSEQYF. The chain has TRBV27 and TRBJ2-7, with 13 bases fitting TRBD2. Germline V CDR1 and CDR2: MNHEY, SMNVEV (reference sequence). J lost 7 bases, V lost 2 bases, and 11 bases had no gene match. This CDR3 is built from 17 residues.

This clone was seen a single time. The rearrangement joins TRBV6-4 to TRBJ2-2; 8 nucleotides match TRBD2. Germline V gives CDR1 MRHNA, CDR2 SNTAGT. J gave up 7 bases and V 3 bases, and 4 bases lay outside the gene matches. This CDR3 comprises 14 residues. In DNA, the CDR3 is TGTGCCAGCAGTGAGGCGGGAGGTGTCGGGGAGCTGTTTTTT. Amino acids: CASSEAGGVGELFF.

This clone was seen just once. This rearrangement joins TRBV15 to TRBJ1-1; TRBD1 agrees at 7 bases. This CDR3 is built from 14 residues. Germline CDR1 LNHNV, CDR2 YYDKDF (reference sequence). After removal of 3 bases from V and 1 base from J, the junction contained 2 bases not matched to a gene. The chain's CDR3 is CATSRGTANTEAFF. CDR3 DNA sequence: TGTGCCACCAGCAGGGGGACAGCGAACACTGAAGCTTTCTTT.

The V gene is TRBV27, the J gene TRBJ1-5, with 9 bases matching TRBD1. The CDR3 consists of 15 residues. V gave up 1 base and J gave up 7 bases; unmatched junction bases: 5. Germline V CDR1 and CDR2: MNHEY, SMNVEV (reference sequence). The CDR3 loop reads CASSLLGQGQQPQHF. CDR3 nucleotide sequence: TGTGCCAGCAGTTTATTGGGACAGGGTCAGCAGCCCCAGCATTTT.

V is TRBV7-9 and J is TRBJ1-1; D is perhaps TRBD1 (5 bases). The V gene's germline CDR1 is SEHNR and CDR2 FQNEAQ (reference sequence). The CDR3 contains 14 residues. V lost 5 bases and J lost 1, with 11 bases in between. The CDR3 region has the DNA TGTGCCAGCAGCCCAACGGACACGAACACTGAAGCTTTCTTT. Protein sequence: CASSPTDTNTEAFF.

This chain uses TRBV5-6 with TRBJ1-2, with D possibly TRBD1 on 6 matching bases. V lost 3 bases and J 2 bases, leaving 11 bases between the germline ends. CDR1 is SGHDT, CDR2 YYEEEE, per germline. The CDR3 spans 14 residues. The CDR3 is CASSWEDRNYGYTF. DNA for the CDR3: TGTGCCAGCAGCTGGGAAGACAGGAACTATGGCTACACCTTC. Together with reference TRBV5-6 and TRBJ1-2, the CDR3 gives the full variable domain: DAGVTQSPTHLIKTRGQQVTLRCSPKSGHDTVSWYQQALGQGPQFIFQYYEEEERQRGNFPDRFSGHQFPNYSSELNVNALLLGDSALYLCASSWEDRNYGYTFGSGTRLTVV.

As for this clone: This specimen includes other DNA sequences encoding the same CDR3. This sequence joins TRBV6-1 and TRBJ2-7; D gene ambiguous. CDR1 and CDR2 (germline): MNHNS, SASEGT. V was pared by 2 bases and J by 0 bases, with 2 bases between. The CDR3 runs to 12 residues. CDR3 sequence reads: CASSEHSYEQYF. The CDR3 DNA reads as TGTGCCAGCAGTGAACACTCCTACGAGCAGTACTTC.

The chain has TRBV5-1 and TRBJ2-2; possible D gene TRBD1, 5 bases. Germline CDR1 reads SGHRS; CDR2 reads YFSETQ. V lost 1 base and J lost 8, with 15 bases in between. CDR3 length: 15 amino acids. Here the CDR3 DNA reads TGCGCCAGCAGCTTGAACCCGGACATGGGGGGGGAGCTGTTTTTT. Its translation: CASSLNPDMGGELFF.

The rearrangement uses TRBV11-2 and TRBJ1-1, with TRBD1 as a possible D gene (5 bases). Germline loops: CDR1 SGHAT, CDR2 FQNNGV. This CDR3 spans 14 amino acids. Between the trimmed V and J ends, which lost 3 bases and 6 bases, there was a span of 14 bases. The CDR3 DNA reads TGTGCCAGCAGCTTTGGGGCACGAACAGCTGAAGCTTTCTTT. Protein sequence: CASSFGARTAEAFF.

V usage is TRBV6-2 or TRBV6-3 and J usage is TRBJ2-7, with TRBD2 matching 7 bases. The CDR3 loop spans 15 amino acids. Germline V gene data show CDR1 as MNHEY and CDR2 as SVGEGT. The J segment lost 1 base and the V segment lost 4 bases, leaving 7 bases of the junction unmatched. CDR3 region: CASSWGGAVSYEQYF. CDR3 nucleotides: TGTGCCAGCAGTTGGGGGGGAGCGGTTTCCTACGAGCAGTACTTC.

A note on this clone: Additional DNA sequences in this sample encode the identical CDR3. The rearrangement joins TRBV4-1 to TRBJ2-7, with 9 bases fitting TRBD1. This CDR3 is built from 15 residues. V lost 0 bases to trimming and J lost 1 base; unmatched junction nucleotides: 1. Germline-derived CDR1 and CDR2 are MGHRA and YSYEKL. Here the CDR3 reads CASSQDDRGSYEQYF. The CDR3 nucleotides read TGCGCCAGCAGCCAAGATGACAGGGGGTCCTACGAGCAGTACTTC.

The V and J genes are TRBV18 and TRBJ1-5; 10 nucleotides align to TRBD1. CDR1 and CDR2 (germline): KGHSH, LQKENI. The junction had 1 base not matched to a gene; V was cut back by 2 bases and J by 3 bases. The CDR3 has 15 residues. The chain's CDR3 is CASSPGTGVNQPQHF. In DNA, the CDR3 is TGTGCCAGCTCACCAGGGACAGGGGTCAATCAGCCCCAGCATTTT.

V is TRBV15 and J is TRBJ1-6; 7 bases map to TRBD1. The germline gives CDR1 LNHNV, CDR2 YYDKDF (reference sequence). CDR3 size: 13 residues. Trimming removed 1 base from V and 9 bases from J; junction bases left unmatched: 0. The CDR3 DNA follows: TGTGCCACCAGCAGAGGGGACAGTTCACCCCTCCACTTT. Its translation is CATSRGDSSPLHF.

The V gene is TRBV11-3, the J gene TRBJ1-5; D call uncertain. V was shortened by 7 bases and J by 9 bases, with 7 bases between the two germline ends. The germline V gene has CDR1 SGHNT and CDR2 YENEEA. This CDR3 has 10 amino acids. CDR3 bases: TGTGCCAGCACTAATGGGCCCCAGCATTTT. Amino acids: CASTNGPQHF. The full variable domain, completed using reference TRBV11-3 and TRBJ1-5, is EAGVVQSPRYKIIEKKQPVAFWCNPISGHNTLYWYLQNLGQGPELLIRYENEEAVDDSQLPKDRFSAERLKGVDSTLKIQPAELGDSAVYLCASTNGPQHFGDGTRLSIL.

The chain uses TRBV11-3 and TRBJ2-7; the D gene is possibly TRBD2 (5 bases). Trimming took 0 bases from V and 7 from J, leaving 13 bases between them. The CDR3 has 14 amino acids. Germline V gene data show CDR1 as SGHNT and CDR2 as YENEEA. This CDR3 reads CASSLEEGLEEQYF. CDR3 DNA: TGTGCCAGCAGCTTAGAAGAGGGCCTCGAAGAGCAGTACTTC.

The rearrangement joins TRBV11-2 to TRBJ2-5, with 7 bases matching TRBD2. J was trimmed by 5 bases and V by 5 bases; bases with no gene match: 5. Per the germline V gene, CDR1 is SGHAT and CDR2 is FQNNGV. There are 13 residues in the CDR3. DNA for the CDR3: TGTGCCAGCAGCGCTTGGGGGGGGGAGACCCAGTACTTC. Translating gives CASSAWGGETQYF.

The chain couples TRBV6-2 or TRBV6-3 to TRBJ2-3; D remains ambiguous. Trimming took 3 bases from V and 6 from J, leaving 4 bases between them. The length of the CDR3 is 11 residues. Germline loops: CDR1 MNHEY, CDR2 SVGEGT. The CDR3 protein is CASSYPDTQYF. In DNA, the CDR3 is TGTGCCAGCAGTTATCCGGATACGCAGTATTTT.

CDR3 in DNA: TGTGCCAGCAGCTACACAGGGGGCCACACTGAAGCTTTCTTT. Encoded protein: CASSYTGGHTEAFF. This chain uses TRBV5-5 with TRBJ1-1; 9 bases line up with TRBD1. CDR3 size: 14 residues. V gave up 3 bases and J gave up 3 bases; unmatched junction bases: 3. Looked up from germline, CDR1 is SGHKS and CDR2 is YYEKEE (reference sequence).

The table lists this clone with a count of one. V gene TRBV4-3 combines with J gene TRBJ2-6; D is perhaps TRBD1 (6 bases). There are 18 residues in the CDR3. V was cut by 0 bases and J by 0 bases, with 12 bases left in between. Germline CDR1 reads LGHNA; CDR2 reads YSLEER. In DNA, the CDR3 is TGCGCCAGCAGCCAAGATCTAGGACAGTTCTCTGGGGCCAACGTCCTGACTTTC. Translating it yields CASSQDLGQFSGANVLTF.

Only one count was recorded for this clone. The CDR3 loop reads CSVEGLSDEQFF. The CDR3 bases are TGCAGCGTGGAGGGTCTATCGGATGAGCAGTTCTTC. The rearrangement links TRBV29-1 to TRBJ2-1; a weak D match, TRBD2 (6 bases). Germline V gives CDR1 SQVTM, CDR2 ANQGSEA. The CDR3 is 12 residues long. V was pared by 6 bases and J by 8 bases, with 14 bases between.

The chain uses TRBV7-9 and TRBJ2-5; D is perhaps TRBD2 (5 bases). V lost 4 bases to trimming and J lost 5 bases, with 8 bases between them. The CDR3 has 12 amino acids. Germline V gene lookup returns CDR1 SEHNR and CDR2 FQNEAQ (reference sequence). CDR3 loop: CASSSRGETQYF. The CDR3 nucleotides read TGTGCCAGCAGCTCTCGAGGGGAGACCCAGTACTTC.

This clone was detected once. The V call is TRBV3-1 (or the pseudogene TRBV3-2), the J call TRBJ2-1; TRBD2 matches 8 bases. This CDR3 spans 15 amino acids. Germline CDR1 LGHDT, CDR2 YNNKEL (reference sequence). J gave up 4 bases and V 4 bases, and 6 bases lay outside the gene matches. The CDR3 DNA is TGTGCCAGCAGCCCCGGGGGGGCTAGGTACAATGAGCAGTTCTTC. This sequence encodes CASSPGGARYNEQFF.

This clone was observed a single time. The rearrangement links TRBV25-1 to TRBJ1-6; 9 positions agree with TRBD1. The CDR3 has 15 residues. Per the germline V gene, CDR1 is MGHDK and CDR2 is SYGVNS. J was trimmed by 10 bases and V by 6 bases; bases with no gene match: 10. This CDR3 is CASRGPGQGISPLHF. CDR3 coding DNA: TGTGCCAGCAGGGGACCGGGACAGGGAATCTCACCCCTCCACTTT.

This clone was picked up one time. The chain carries TRBV12-3 or TRBV12-4 and TRBJ1-5, with 7 bases identical to TRBD1. V trimming: 5 bases; J trimming: 5 bases; junction bases outside the gene matches: 3. The CDR3 contains 13 residues. In DNA form, the CDR3 reads TGTGCCAGCAGTGACAGGGCACATCAGCCCCAGCATTTT. This sequence encodes CASSDRAHQPQHF.

The chain employs TRBV2 and TRBJ1-1; D is unclear. CDR1 is SNHLY and CDR2 is FYNNEI in the germline V gene. The CDR3 consists of 11 residues. Trimming removed 2 bases from V and 10 bases from J, with 8 bases in between. This CDR3 reads CASSESLGAFF. Written as DNA, the CDR3 is TGTGCCAGCAGTGAATCCCTAGGAGCTTTCTTT.

The rearrangement uses TRBV14 and TRBJ1-1; TRBD1 is a possible D gene (6 bases). Trimming left V 2 bases short and J 0 bases short, with 10 bases between. Germline CDR1 is SGHDN and CDR2 is FVKESK. The CDR3 runs 15 residues. CDR3 nucleotide sequence: TGTGCCAGCAGCCAACCCGGGACATTGAACACTGAAGCTTTCTTT. It codes for CASSQPGTLNTEAFF. The full variable domain, completed using reference TRBV14 and TRBJ1-1, is EAGVTQFPSHSVIEKGQTVTLRCDPISGHDNLYWYRRVMGKEIKFLLHFVKESKQDESGMPNNRFLAERTGGTYSTLKVQPAELEDSGVYFCASSQPGTLNTEAFFGQGTRLTVV.

The rearrangement links TRBV5-4 to TRBJ1-2; 10 nucleotides align to TRBD1. The CDR3 loop spans 18 amino acids. CDR1 is SGHNT, CDR2 YYREEE, per germline (reference sequence). Trimming removed 0 bases from V and 4 bases from J; junction bases left unmatched: 12. The CDR3 coding sequence is TGTGCCAGCAGCTTGGGGGGACAGGGGCGAGGGGCGGGCTATGGCTACACCTTC. Protein product: CASSLGGQGRGAGYGYTF. The full variable domain, rest sourced from reference TRBV5-4 and TRBJ1-2, is ETGVTQSPTHLIKTRGQQVTLRCSSQSGHNTVSWYQQALGQGPQFIFQYYREEENGRGNFPPRFSGLQFPNYSSELNVNALELDDSALYLCASSLGGQGRGAGYGYTFGSGTRLTVV.